This entry is about one T cell receptor (beta chain). No antigen is known for it. This entry comes from a study of vaccination effects on CD4 cells after COVID-19. Overall study: Antigen-specific CD4+ T cells were expanded (with viral peptide pools) by the ViraFEST assay ahead of sequencing. The second dose preceded post-vaccine samples by a median of 72 days. Wells containing approximately 2 million PBMC each were cultured with roughly 10 IU/ml IL-2 and around 10 ug/ml peptides.

Germline V CDR1 and CDR2: DFQATT, SNEGSKA (reference sequence). This CDR3 has 16 amino acids. The ends were cut back, 3 bases at V and 3 bases at J, with 18 bases in the middle. Study findings and constraints: A shortage of convalescent patients and an absence of early post-infection timepoints characterized the study.

The assay was immunoSEQ multiplex PCR, and TCRdb's table has in-frame clones only and misses some. The data show over 45,000 clones, around 70% seen once. Culturing for nine to ten days preceded CD4+ T cell isolation. The vaccine given was either BNT162b2 or mRNA-1273, in two doses. The chain recombines TRBV20-1 with TRBJ2-1, with a tentative D call TRBD2 (5 bases). This TCR was sampled from a human donor who received a COVID-19 vaccine. The sample in question was CD4+ T cells from PBMCs cultured without peptide, obtained after COVID-19 vaccination. CDR3 sequence: CSASILAPTFYNEQFF. CDR3 nucleotide sequence: TGCAGTGCTAGTATCCTAGCCCCTACTTTCTACAATGAGCAGTTCTTC.